The 5 T cell receptor beta chains below were found in one sample sequenced in a study of beta chain features in type 1 diabetes. General study points: For Type 1 diabetes patients, all four CD4+ subsets carried TCRB CDR3s that were moderately but significantly shorter.

Expressed TCRB transcripts were sequenced, since all the RNA that had been isolated was reverse transcribed. The table came from immunoSEQ multiplex PCR; TCRdb's copy has only in-frame clones and leaves some out. Of hundreds of thousands of clones listed, roughly 13% are singletons. No antigens are known for them. The sequencing input was naive CD4+ T cells from blood. All receptors come from a man younger than 30 with type 1 diabetes.

The V gene is TRBV5-1, the J gene TRBJ2-3; TRBD2 agrees at 10 bases. J gave up 4 bases and V 0 bases, and 8 bases lay outside the gene matches. The CDR3 runs to 17 residues. The germline CDR1 and CDR2 sequences are SGHRS and YFSETQ. CDR3 residues: CASSLAPIAGGPDTQYF. For the CDR3, the DNA is TGCGCCAGCAGCTTGGCCCCCATAGCGGGGGGCCCAGATACGCAGTATTTT.

CDR3 nucleotides: TGTGCCAGCAGCTTAGCGGGAGGGCACACAGATACGCAGTATTTT. This codes for CASSLAGGHTDTQYF. The chain joins TRBV7-2 to TRBJ2-3; 7 bases match TRBD2. With 0 bases clipped from V and 2 bases from J, the junction kept 2 bases outside the gene matches. The germline gives CDR1 SGHTA, CDR2 FQGNSA. The CDR3 covers 15 residues. Full variable domain (outside the CDR3, taken from reference TRBV7-2 and TRBJ2-3): GAGVSQSPSNKVTEKGKDVELRCDPISGHTALYWYRQSLGQGLEFLIYFQGNSAPDKSGLPSDRFSAERTGGSVSTLTIQRTQQEDSAVYLCASSLAGGHTDTQYFGPGTRLTVL.

This clone has only a few counts. This chain's CDR3 is CASSLARTGDTGELFF. DNA for the CDR3: TGTGCCAGCAGCTTAGCGAGGACAGGGGACACCGGGGAGCTGTTTTTT. The chain couples TRBV7-2 to TRBJ2-2, with 9 bases that match TRBD1. Looked up from germline, CDR1 is SGHTA and CDR2 is FQGNSA. Trimming cost V 0 bases and J 3 bases; bases outside gene matches: 2. This CDR3 contains 16 residues.

This clone appeared once. The CDR3 DNA is TGTGCCAGCAGGGTCGGGTCGGGGGCGTACACAGATACGCAGTATTTT. Translated: CASRVGSGAYTDTQYF. The chain combines TRBV11-2 with TRBJ2-3, with D perhaps TRBD1 or TRBD2 (6 bases each). The ends were cut back, 6 bases at V and 2 bases at J, with 18 bases in the middle. Per the germline V gene, CDR1 is SGHAT and CDR2 is FQNNGV. The CDR3 is made up of 16 amino acids.

The rearrangement joins TRBV19 to TRBJ2-3; possibly TRBD2 for D (6 bases). Deletions cut 6 bases from V and 5 bases from J, with 18 bases between. This CDR3 is built from 15 residues. Per the germline V gene, CDR1 is LNHDA and CDR2 is SQIVND (reference sequence). This chain's CDR3 is CASRRTREMGDTQYF. CDR3 coding DNA: TGTGCCAGTAGGCGTACCCGGGAGATGGGAGATACGCAGTATTTT.